This T cell receptor beta chain was identified during a study of blood T cells in healthy people across ages. Sample-barcoded 5' priming and a J-beta primer mix drove a second PCR of about 6 to 12 cycles. TCRdb re-called the 5' RACE reads through MiXCR, storing one row per CDR3 protein. The sample shows about 640,000 distinct CDR3 sequences, roughly 31% of them seen only once. Germline assignment: CDR1 SGHRS and CDR2 YFSETQ. The CDR3 contains 14 residues. Trimming took off 5 bases at V and 6 bases at J, with 14 bases between the two ends. A few counts support this clonotype. Sequencing was performed on blood. This TCR was recovered from a woman at least 80 years old in good health. This chain uses TRBV5-1 with TRBJ2-2; D is unresolved. The CDR3 nucleotides read TGCGCCAGCAGGCCCTTACCCCTGTCCGGGGAGCTGTTTTTT. This sequence encodes CASRPLPLSGELFF.